Listed here are 31 T cell receptor beta chains from one sample, sequenced in a study of CD8 T cells in ankylosing spondylitis (dated by TCRdb to 2017 to 2019). Library construction relied on 5' RACE. The instrument was an Illumina HiSeq 2500. The public reads were reprocessed in TCRdb via fastp at Q25 and MiXCR, keeping in-frame beta chains. Each CDR3 protein gets just one entry, which takes the most common genes and DNA from the rows behind it. Here the sample has around 150,000 distinct CDR3 sequences; about an eighth occur a single time. Clones ranked in the top ten supply approximately 4% of the sample. Sequencing used blood, either unsorted or a sorted T cell fraction (not recorded which). The receptors come from a female donor with ankylosing spondylitis or in good health (not recorded which).

This chain links TRBV6-1 with TRBJ2-7, with TRBD1 matching over 9 bases. This CDR3 is 15 amino acids long. The germline CDR1 and CDR2 sequences are MNHNS and SASEGT. Trimming took 3 bases from V and 7 from J; bases not matched to a gene: 10. The CDR3: CASSEEQGAPQEQYF. The CDR3 nucleotides are TGTGCCAGCAGTGAGGAACAGGGGGCGCCGCAGGAGCAGTACTTC.

This clonotype appeared many times. V and J are TRBV20-1 and TRBJ2-1; 8 bases are shared with TRBD2. V shed 0 bases, J shed 0 bases, and the junction held 13 bases outside the gene matches. This CDR3 spans 19 amino acids. Per germline, CDR1 DFQATT and CDR2 SNEGSKA (reference sequence). The CDR3 sequence is CSARDVGGRRGSSYNEQFF. CDR3 sequence (DNA): TGCAGTGCTAGAGATGTGGGCGGGAGGCGGGGTAGCTCCTACAATGAGCAGTTCTTC.

The chain carries TRBV10-3 and TRBJ2-3; D is possibly TRBD1 (6 bases). The CDR3 sequence is 18 residues long. Germline V gene data show CDR1 as ENHRY and CDR2 as SYGVKD. The V and J ends lost 6 bases and 1 base respectively, with 23 bases between them. The CDR3 DNA reads as TGTGCCATCAGGGGTAGCCACAGGGTAAAGGTGGGCACAGATACGCAGTATTTT. This gives the protein CAIRGSHRVKVGTDTQYF.

This clonotype has a count of ten or more. V usage is TRBV12-3 or TRBV12-4 and J usage is TRBJ2-3; no firm D call. Trimming pared 7 bases from V and 1 base from J, leaving 15 bases between. The CDR3 loop spans 15 amino acids. The CDR3 region is CASTPGGPRTDTQYF. CDR3 DNA: TGTGCCAGCACCCCAGGCGGACCTCGCACAGATACGCAGTATTTT.

The table lists this clonotype with many counts. The V call is TRBV14, the J call TRBJ1-2, with 10 positions matching TRBD1. Trimming cost V 1 base and J 4 bases; bases outside gene matches: 12. The CDR3 is 18 amino acids. The germline CDR1 and CDR2 sequences are SGHDN and FVKESK. The CDR3 DNA is TGTGCCAGCAGCCAAGGGGACGACGCTGGACAGGGGGGCTATGGCTACACCTTC. Translated, it gives CASSQGDDAGQGGYGYTF. The full variable domain, completed using reference TRBV14 and TRBJ1-2, is EAGVTQFPSHSVIEKGQTVTLRCDPISGHDNLYWYRRVMGKEIKFLLHFVKESKQDESGMPNNRFLAERTGGTYSTLKVQPAELEDSGVYFCASSQGDDAGQGGYGYTFGSGTRLTVV.

This clonotype has a count of ten or more. The chain is built from TRBV28 and TRBJ2-7; the D is unclear. With 1 base removed from V and 3 bases from J, the gap between germline ends came to 7 bases. The CDR3 totals 13 residues. CDR1 is MDHEN, CDR2 SYDVKM, per germline. Written as DNA, the CDR3 is TGTGCCAGCAGTTTATTCCGGAACTACGAGCAGTACTTC. It specifies CASSLFRNYEQYF.

This clonotype was seen ten or more times. V and J are TRBV20-1 and TRBJ1-2; D perhaps matches TRBD1 (5 bases). V lost 1 base, J lost 4 bases, and 13 bases lay in between. Germline CDR1 DFQATT, CDR2 SNEGSKA (reference sequence). The CDR3 runs to 14 residues. CDR3 region: CSARVGGRGYGYTF. In nucleotides, the CDR3 is TGCAGTGCTAGAGTTGGGGGGAGGGGCTATGGCTACACCTTC.

Details on this clonotype: A much larger clone is a single base away; this may be a read error. The rearrangement links TRBV10-3 to TRBJ2-3; 9 positions agree with TRBD1. CDR3 length: 15 residues. From germline, CDR1 is ENHRY and CDR2 SYGVKD. The V and J ends lost 6 bases and 2 bases, in that order; junction bases with no gene match: 6. This CDR3 reads CAISLGQGDTDTQYF. DNA for the CDR3: TGTGCCATCAGCCTGGGACAGGGAGACACAGATACGCAGTATTTT.

This clonotype was seen repeatedly, ten times or more. The rearrangement joins TRBV6-6 to TRBJ2-7; D ambiguous. Germline CDR1 is MNHNY and CDR2 is SVGAGI (reference sequence). CDR3 length equals 13 residues. Trimming stripped 6 bases from V and 1 base from J, with 10 bases between. The CDR3 DNA reads TGTGCCAGCAGAACTACAACGTCCTACGAGCAGTACTTC. It specifies CASRTTTSYEQYF.

This clonotype has ten or more counts. The chain carries TRBV5-1 and TRBJ2-3; a possible D gene is TRBD1 (5 bases). Trimming shortened V by 6 bases and J by 2 bases, and 13 bases separated the two germline ends. Germline values: CDR1 SGHRS, CDR2 YFSETQ. The CDR3 covers 14 residues. The CDR3, as DNA: TGCGCCAGCACCTTTAGGGGTTACACAGATACGCAGTATTTT. It yields the protein CASTFRGYTDTQYF. Complete variable domain (other parts from reference TRBV5-1 and TRBJ2-3): KAGVTQTPRYLIKTRGQQVTLSCSPISGHRSVSWYQQTPGQGLQFLFEYFSETQRNKGNFPGRFSGRQFSNSRSEMNVSTLELGDSALYLCASTFRGYTDTQYFGPGTRLTVL.

Remarks on this clonotype: One base away lies a much larger clone, so this may be a sequencing read error. The chain combines TRBV6-1 with TRBJ2-2, with D perhaps matching TRBD2 (5 bases). Germline CDR1 reads MNHNS; CDR2 reads SASEGT. The CDR3 extends over 13 amino acids. The CDR3 region has the DNA TGTGCCAGCAGCCACGCGGGTACCGAGGAGCTGTTTTTT. Encoded protein: CASSHAGTEELFF.

Ten or more counts support this clonotype. The chain employs TRBV20-1 and TRBJ1-1; the D is unclear. Trimming stripped 6 bases from V and 11 bases from J, with 28 bases between. The CDR3 runs 15 residues. CDR1 DFQATT and CDR2 SNEGSKA come from the germline V gene (reference sequence). CDR3 nucleotide sequence: TGCAGTGCCGAGAACTCAGGTTTGGCGGCCGAGGAGGCTTTCTTT. This translates into CSAENSGLAAEEAFF.

This clonotype was recorded a few times. This chain links TRBV6-5 with TRBJ2-5, with 11 bases that match TRBD2. Germline lookup yields CDR1 MNHEY and CDR2 SVGAGI. V lost 1 base and J lost 7; bases outside the gene matches: 8. There are 16 residues in the CDR3. The CDR3 DNA follows: TGTGCCAGCAGTTACTTAGCGGGAGGGCCTTGGGGGACCCAGTACTTC. It specifies CASSYLAGGPWGTQYF.

The chain is built from TRBV7-9 and TRBJ2-3; D ambiguous. CDR3 length equals 13 residues. Germline assignment: CDR1 SEHNR and CDR2 FQNEAQ (reference sequence). V was clipped by 6 bases and J by 9 bases, with 16 bases between them. The CDR3 sequence: CASSLQVSETQYF. The CDR3 region has the DNA TGTGCCAGCAGTTTACAAGTGTCGGAAACGCAGTATTTT.

This clonotype was picked up many times. CDR3 sequence: CASSLFGAPEDNEQFF. DNA of the CDR3: TGCGCCAGCAGCTTGTTCGGGGCCCCCGAAGACAATGAGCAGTTCTTC. The rearrangement uses TRBV5-1 and TRBJ2-1; D tentatively reads TRBD1 or TRBD2 (5 bases each). This CDR3 has 16 amino acids. Germline V CDR1 and CDR2: SGHRS, YFSETQ. V lost 1 base to trimming and J lost 5 bases, with 16 bases between them.

This clonotype was found many times. CDR3 sequence reads: CASSLRGLPDQPQHF. CDR3 nucleotide sequence: TGCGCCAGCAGCTTGAGGGGGCTCCCAGATCAGCCCCAGCATTTT. V and J are TRBV5-1 and TRBJ1-5; 7 nucleotides line up with TRBD1. CDR1 and CDR2 (germline): SGHRS, YFSETQ. The CDR3 has 15 amino acids. V lost 1 base and J lost 5; bases outside the gene matches: 6.

The V gene is TRBV15, the J gene TRBJ2-7, with TRBD1 matching 8 bases. V was clipped by 0 bases and J by 2 bases; unmatched bases: 3. From germline, CDR1 is LNHNV and CDR2 YYDKDF (reference sequence). There are 15 residues in the CDR3. CDR3 in DNA: TGTGCCACCAGCAGAGACCCACAGGGGGCCTACGAGCAGTACTTC. Its protein is CATSRDPQGAYEQYF.

This clonotype was picked up a small number of times. V usage is TRBV20-1 and J usage is TRBJ2-3, with D perhaps matching TRBD1 (6 bases). CDR3 length: 15 residues. Per the germline V gene, CDR1 is DFQATT and CDR2 is SNEGSKA (reference sequence). V dropped 1 base and J dropped 1 base, with 12 bases sitting between them. As DNA, the CDR3 is TGCAGTGCTAGAGTTGAAGGGGGTGGCACAGATACGCAGTATTTT. Its protein product is CSARVEGGGTDTQYF.

The sample holds many counts of this clonotype. The rearrangement uses TRBV29-1 and TRBJ1-1, with a tentative D call TRBD1 (6 bases). The CDR3 has 15 residues. V was cut by 4 bases and J by 0 bases, with 15 bases left in between. Germline CDR1 reads SQVTM; CDR2 reads ANQGSEA. CDR3 in amino acids: CSVAMVGGLNTEAFF. The CDR3 DNA follows: TGCAGCGTTGCGATGGTAGGGGGTCTGAACACTGAAGCTTTCTTT.

At least ten counts were recorded for this clonotype. This chain connects TRBV5-1 to TRBJ2-3; 8 bases match TRBD2. The V and J ends lost 2 bases and 4 bases, in that order; junction bases with no gene match: 3. The CDR3 consists of 14 residues. Germline V gene sequence: CDR1 SGHRS, CDR2 YFSETQ. CDR3 nucleotides: TGCGCCAGCAGCTTCGGGGGGGCCGCAGATACGCAGTATTTT. Translating it yields CASSFGGAADTQYF.

J is TRBJ2-2 and V is TRBV2; perhaps TRBD2 as D (5 bases). Trimming removed 8 bases from V and 1 base from J, with 17 bases in between. CDR3 size: 16 residues. The germline V gene encodes CDR1 SNHLY and CDR2 FYNNEI. CDR3 coding DNA: TGTGCCAGCGCCCGGGAAGGAAGCGGGAACACCGGGGAGCTGTTTTTT. This translates into CASAREGSGNTGELFF. Complete variable domain (other parts from reference TRBV2 and TRBJ2-2): EPEVTQTPSHQVTQMGQEVILRCVPISNHLYFYWYRQILGQKVEFLVSFYNNEISEKSEIFDDQFSVERPDGSNFTLKIRSTKLEDSAMYFCASAREGSGNTGELFFGEGSRLTVL.

The genes are TRBV18 and TRBJ2-2; maybe TRBD2 (6 bases). CDR3 length: 14 residues. Trimming pared 3 bases from V and 4 bases from J, leaving 9 bases between. Germline V lookup: CDR1 KGHSH, CDR2 LQKENI. The CDR3 region is CASSPQGLTGELFF. The CDR3 region has the DNA TGTGCCAGCTCACCGCAGGGACTCACCGGGGAGCTGTTTTTT.

There are many counts of this clonotype. The chain combines TRBV12-3 or TRBV12-4 with TRBJ2-3; D call uncertain. This CDR3 has 14 amino acids. Trimming left V 3 bases short and J 9 bases short, with 16 bases between. For the CDR3, the DNA is TGTGCCAGCAGTTTTAGTCAGGCGACGTCGACGCAGTATTTT. This codes for CASSFSQATSTQYF.

This chain joins TRBV5-1 and TRBJ1-2; D is ambiguous. Trimming left V 1 base short and J 4 bases short, with 17 bases between. The CDR3 runs to 16 residues. The germline CDR1 and CDR2 sequences are SGHRS and YFSETQ. DNA for the CDR3: TGCGCCAGCAGCTTGTTAGGAGAAGGCAGTTCCTATGGCTACACCTTC. Translating it yields CASSLLGEGSSYGYTF.

This clonotype was observed many times. The rearrangement links TRBV7-9 to TRBJ2-7, with D possibly matching TRBD2 (6 bases). V shed 5 bases and J shed 5 bases, with 22 bases lying between them. The length of the CDR3 is 16 residues. Germline CDR1 and CDR2: SEHNR and FQNEAQ (reference sequence). CDR3 coding DNA: TGTGCCAGCAGCCCCCCGCCAGGCGGGGAGGTTAACGAGCAGTACTTC. Its protein is CASSPPPGGEVNEQYF.

Ten or more counts support this clonotype. The chain combines TRBV12-3 or TRBV12-4 with TRBJ2-3; D remains unclear. V was trimmed by 6 bases and J by 2 bases, leaving 12 bases between them. The CDR3 spans 14 residues. The CDR3 reads CASRPEVSTDTQYF. The CDR3 bases are TGTGCCAGCAGGCCCGAGGTGTCCACAGATACGCAGTATTTT.

This sequence joins TRBV20-1 and TRBJ2-6, with a possible D match to TRBD1 (5 bases). This CDR3 is 16 amino acids long. The V end was cut by 4 bases, the J end by 0 bases, with 13 bases between. The V gene's germline CDR1 is DFQATT and CDR2 SNEGSKA (reference sequence). CDR3 protein: CSAKQGPSSGANVLTF. CDR3 nucleotides: TGCAGTGCTAAGCAGGGTCCCTCCTCTGGGGCCAACGTCCTGACTTTC.

This clonotype occurred many times. This chain uses TRBV6-5 with TRBJ2-5, with 8 bases identical to TRBD2. The CDR3 is 16 residues long. CDR1 and CDR2 (germline): MNHEY, SVGAGI. V shed 4 bases and J 2 bases; nucleotides not matched to a gene: 9. In DNA form, the CDR3 reads TGTGCCAGCAGTTTTGGCGGGGGGAGATCTCAAGAGACCCAGTACTTC. Translating it yields CASSFGGGRSQETQYF.

This clonotype was detected many times. J is TRBJ1-1 and V is TRBV5-5; D gene ambiguous. This CDR3 region has 13 residues. In germline, CDR1 is SGHKS, CDR2 YYEKEE (reference sequence). The V end lost 1 base, the J end lost 7 bases, and 11 bases lay between the germline ends. This chain's CDR3 is CASSLPSVFEAFF. CDR3 bases: TGTGCCAGCAGCTTGCCCTCCGTCTTTGAAGCTTTCTTT.

The V gene is TRBV19, the J gene TRBJ1-2; D gene ambiguous. The V end lost 5 bases, the J end lost 5 bases, and 21 bases lay between the germline ends. Germline V lookup: CDR1 LNHDA, CDR2 SQIVND (reference sequence). The CDR3 is made up of 16 amino acids. CDR3 nucleotide sequence: TGTGCCAGTAGTTCGTATTACAGAGCCGGGAGATATGGCTACACCTTC. It codes for CASSSYYRAGRYGYTF.

Note on this clonotype: A clone one base away is much larger, so this may be a read error. The chain recombines TRBV5-6 with TRBJ1-2; no clear D gene. The CDR3 extends over 13 amino acids. CDR1 SGHDT and CDR2 YYEEEE come from the germline V gene. DNA of the CDR3: TGTGCCAGCAGCCCGACCGGGATCTATGGCTACGCCTTC. Protein product: CASSPTGIYGYAF.